Following are 7 T cell receptor beta chains from one sample sequenced in a study of cytomegalovirus exposure and HLA in healthy donors (TCRdb year 2017). The library was produced with the immunoSEQ multiplex PCR assay. A mixture of 60 forward primers for TCR Vbeta segments and 13 reverse primers for TCR Jbeta segments was used in the multiplex PCR. TCRdb re-hosts the immuneACCESS table, in-frame sequences only. Its copies lack some clones; in the studies checked, an unresolved V gene accounts for under half of them, and the cause for the rest is not known. In this sample the table shows over 100,000 clones, roughly 67% of which occur a single time. Around 8% of the sample belongs to the ten largest clones. Sequences were obtained from PBMCs. These receptors all come from a middle-aged man in good health and CMV-seronegative.

This rearrangement joins TRBV6-6 to TRBJ2-1, with 11 positions matching TRBD2. The CDR3 consists of 15 residues. Germline V lookup: CDR1 MNHNY, CDR2 SVGAGI (reference sequence). Trimming took 6 bases from V and 8 from J; bases not matched to a gene: 9. The CDR3 bases are TGTGCCAGCAGGGTTAGCGGGGGGGCTTTAGATGAGCAGTTCTTC. Protein sequence: CASRVSGGALDEQFF.

V gene TRBV28 combines with J gene TRBJ2-3, with a possible D match to TRBD2 (6 bases). This CDR3 contains 16 residues. V was pared by 2 bases and J by 0 bases, with 12 bases between. Germline values: CDR1 MDHEN, CDR2 SYDVKM. The CDR3 DNA sequence: TGTGCCAGCAGTTTACGGCCGGGGGATAGCACAGATACGCAGTATTTT. It specifies CASSLRPGDSTDTQYF.

The rearrangement uses TRBV6-5 and TRBJ2-3; 7 bases are shared with TRBD2. There are 14 residues in the CDR3. V lost 6 bases and J lost 5; bases outside the gene matches: 8. The V gene's germline CDR1 is MNHEY and CDR2 SVGAGI. The CDR3 DNA follows: TGTGCCAGCAGCTCGTGGGGGGGTGGAGATACGCAGTATTTT. This translates into CASSSWGGGDTQYF.

CDR3 protein: CASSYSIGGTQYF. In DNA form, the CDR3 reads TGTGCCAGCAGTTACTCGATTGGAGGGACCCAGTACTTC. V is TRBV6-5 and J is TRBJ2-5; tentative D call: TRBD2 (5 bases). Per the germline V gene, CDR1 is MNHEY and CDR2 is SVGAGI. The CDR3 totals 13 residues. V was shortened by 0 bases and J by 7 bases, with 9 bases between the two germline ends.

This chain joins TRBV28 and TRBJ2-7, with D perhaps matching TRBD2 (5 bases). Germline CDR1 is MDHEN and CDR2 is SYDVKM. V gave up 2 bases and J gave up 6 bases, with 8 bases separating them. The CDR3 has 12 residues. The CDR3 sequence is CASSLGEREQYF. CDR3 in DNA: TGTGCCAGCAGTTTAGGGGAGCGCGAGCAGTACTTC.

The genes are TRBV7-9 and TRBJ2-7; D possibly corresponds to TRBD2 (7 bases). V was pared by 1 base and J by 1 base, with 14 bases between. CDR3 length equals 16 residues. Germline V lookup: CDR1 SEHNR, CDR2 FQNEAQ (reference sequence). The CDR3 region has the DNA TGTGCCAGCAGCTTAGGGTCGGGGGGCGTATCCTACGAGCAGTACTTC. Translation gives CASSLGSGGVSYEQYF.

The chain has TRBV5-1 and TRBJ2-2; 8 bases map to TRBD1. V gave up 4 bases and J gave up 4 bases; unmatched junction bases: 9. CDR1 is SGHRS, CDR2 YFSETQ, per germline. The CDR3 is 16 residues long. In DNA form, the CDR3 reads TGCGCCAGCAGCGCCAGGACAGGGACACTCACCGGGGAGCTGTTTTTT. Its protein product is CASSARTGTLTGELFF.